The source of this TCR beta chain is a study of blood T cells in healthy people across ages (dated by TCRdb to between 2014 and 2016). Concerning the study at large: In model experiments, roughly one uniquely barcoded TCR beta cDNA molecule per two T cells was captured by template switching. Age-related changes in TCR beta repertoire diversity were measured in the study by deep sequencing normalized with unique cDNA molecular identifiers. To avoid experimental bias, donors of different ages were spread randomly across the sequencing lanes. Two additional independent replicas of 1 million unique cDNA reads from the same blood draw were analyzed for two donors (one aged 18 to 29 and one aged 80 or older). Four age groups were formed from the donors: young (average approximately 15 years), middle-aged (just under 40), aged (more than 55) and long-lived (around 82).

Library preparation was by 5' RACE. Sequencing used an Illumina HiSeq 2500. The second PCR ran for about 6 to 11 cycles and used a J-beta primer mix along with a sample-barcoded 5' primer. A unique molecular identifier was introduced onto each TCR beta cDNA molecule by a template-switch 5' adaptor carrying 12 random nucleotides. Each sample yielded at least 3 million CDR3-containing paired-end reads. The Mint cDNA synthesis kit, primed by a TRBC-specific oligonucleotide, was used to synthesize first-strand cDNA from all RNA. After uracil-DNA glycosylase treatment, a first 18-cycle PCR used universal primers M1SS and BC2_uni_R on all cDNA. Under the source paper's analysis protocol: Each sample was normalized by randomly selecting 1 million high-quality reads, each carrying a distinct molecular identifier. Reads with shared molecular identifiers were discarded instead of being binned into consensus sequences. MiTCR, with a Q25 quality threshold and the strictest error-elimination algorithm, was used for CDR3 identification, clonotype clustering and error correction. Lower-bound total TCR beta diversity was estimated with a nonparametric unseen species model using Euler transformation. Starting from the raw public reads, TCRdb applied fastp trimming at Q25, assembled clones with MiXCR and retained in-frame beta chains. Here each entry gathers all rows of one CDR3 protein and keeps the most common genes and DNA. These V and J calls are TCRdb output, not the study's own analysis. In this sample the table shows around 1,500,000 distinct CDR3 sequences, 25% to 30% of which occur a single time. Approximately 7.7% of the sample rests with the top ten.

Broad study findings and their caveats: Estimates of total diversity from one million sequenced T cells were regarded as lower bounds and underestimates. Since profiling was done on bulk unsorted PBMCs, naive and antigen-experienced compartments could not be conclusively compared. Observed TCR beta diversity per million T cells fell roughly linearly with age, and a significant reduction was already apparent by age around 39. Compared with the aged group, the long-lived group had more naive CD4+ T cells, fewer expanded clones and increased TCR diversity, suggesting age selection. Because donor CMV infection status was unknown, age-related changes in expanded clonotypes were potentially confounded. The percentage of naive T cells measured by flow cytometry correlated strongly with observed TCR beta diversity.

This clonotype was recorded many times. Its antigen remains undetermined. No qualities accompany the bases; no much larger clone lies one base away. The roughly 39 donors, aged about 6 to 90 years, were systemically healthy Caucasian individuals from Russia. Ten milliliters of peripheral blood were collected from each donor into EDTA-treated Vacutainer tubes. Ficoll-Paque density-gradient centrifugation was used to isolate PBMCs, with at least 6.5 million per sample. Trizol reagent was used to extract total RNA from PBMCs, with at least 5 micrograms per sample. For every donor, an aliquot of PBMCs went through flow cytometry to measure the percentages of naive CD45RAhigh/CD27high T cells. Looking up the germline V gene yields CDR1 MDHEN and CDR2 SYDVKM. The CDR3 numbers 12 residues from cysteine through phenylalanine. CDR3 DNA is the only sequence kept; it has 36 bases, read in frame from the first base. V loses 6 bases at its end and J loses 13 bases; junction bases beyond the gene matches: 11.

Sequenced sample: blood. The chain is made from TRBV28 and TRBJ2-5; 7 central nucleotides agree with TRBD2. The receptor was derived from a woman younger than 45 in good health. The DNA sequence is as follows: TGTGCCAGCAGCAAACGGGGACTACCCAGGTACTTC. It specifies CASSKRGLPRYF.